This passage covers 20 T cell receptor beta chains from one sample sequenced in a study of tumor and adjacent non-tumor tissue in lung cancer. The template was RNA from unsorted bulk tissue. Distant lung tissue was collected more than 3 cm away from the tumor edge. TCRbeta libraries were built with three rounds of nested PCR, modified from ARM-PCR. MiXCR was run by TCRdb on the multiplex PCR reads, yielding one entry per CDR3 protein. Seen here are about 43,000 distinct CDR3 sequences, roughly 60% observed once, and the top ten hold roughly 42%. The source material was distant non-tumor lung tissue. These receptor sequences come from a man aged 50-59 years with non-small cell lung cancer.

The chain is built from TRBV11-2 and TRBJ2-7; 8 bases are a match to TRBD1. Per germline, CDR1 SGHAT and CDR2 FQNNGV. With 4 bases clipped from V and 11 bases from J, the junction kept 16 bases outside the gene matches. The CDR3 sequence is 15 residues long. The DNA of the CDR3 is TGTGCCAGCAGCTCGGGGACAGGTAGAACCTACAAGAAGTACTTC. Its protein is CASSSGTGRTYKKYF.

This clonotype has only one observation. At one end the junction does not follow the germline gene, possibly because of a read error. The chain couples TRBV20-1 to TRBJ2-1; TRBD2 might be the D (7 bases). There are 16 residues in the CDR3. The germline V gene has CDR1 DFQATT and CDR2 SNEGSKA (reference sequence). The CDR3 region is CSAGVRGASSYNEPFF. The CDR3 bases are TGCAGTGCTGGAGTCCGGGGGGCTAGCTCCTACAATGAGCCGTTCTTC.

The genes are TRBV5-4 and TRBJ2-1; 7 bases align to TRBD2. Per the germline V gene, CDR1 is SGHNT and CDR2 is YYREEE (reference sequence). The CDR3 contains 14 residues. The CDR3 spells CTISSGTTGNEQFF. The DNA of the CDR3 is TGTACCATCAGTTCCGGGACTACTGGGAATGAGCAGTTCTTC. Full variable domain (outside the CDR3, taken from reference TRBV5-4 and TRBJ2-1): ETGVTQSPTHLIKTRGQQVTLRCSSQSGHNTVSWYQQALGQGPQFIFQYYREEENGRGNFPPRFSGLQFPNYSSELNVNALELDDSALYLCTISSGTTGNEQFFGPGTRLTVL.

The table lists this clonotype with a few counts. J is TRBJ1-1 and V is TRBV7-9, with D perhaps matching TRBD1 (6 bases). Trimming took 5 bases from V and 1 from J, leaving 20 bases between them. Germline CDR1 reads SEHNR; CDR2 reads FQNEAQ (reference sequence). The CDR3 contains 17 residues. The CDR3: CASSPEQGVLKNTEAFF. CDR3 bases: TGTGCCAGCAGCCCTGAACAGGGAGTCTTAAAGAACACTGAAGCTTTCTTT.

In this sample, this clonotype turned up many times. V and J are TRBV24-1 and TRBJ2-1, with D hard to call. The CDR3 is 15 residues long. From germline, CDR1 is KGHDR and CDR2 SFDVKD. Trimming shortened V by 2 bases and J by 5 bases, and 12 bases separated the two germline ends. The CDR3 bases are TGTGCCACCAGTGATTCCGGACGGGCAGACAATGAGCAGTTCTTC. Its translation: CATSDSGRADNEQFF.

Worth noting for this clonotype: A much larger clone sits a single nucleotide away, making a read error possible. The CDR3 bases are TGCAGCGTAACACTAGCGGGGGGACCAAACATTCTGTACTTC. Translating it yields CSVTLAGGPNILYF. The rearrangement links TRBV29-1 to TRBJ2-4; 12 bases line up with TRBD2. The CDR3 sequence is 14 residues long. Looked up from germline, CDR1 is SQVTM and CDR2 is ANQGSEA.

The chain carries TRBV11-2 and TRBJ2-7, with D perhaps TRBD1 or TRBD2 (5 bases each). Germline lookup yields CDR1 SGHAT and CDR2 FQNNGV. The CDR3 covers 14 residues. Trimming removed 7 bases from V and 0 bases from J, with 13 bases in between. The CDR3 loop is CASNSGTSSYEQYF. In DNA form, the CDR3 reads TGTGCCAGCAACTCCGGGACGTCCTCCTACGAGCAGTACTTC. The complete variable domain, with remaining parts taken from reference TRBV11-2 and TRBJ2-7, reads EAGVAQSPRYKIIEKRQSVAFWCNPISGHATLYWYQQILGQGPKLLIQFQNNGVVDDSQLPKDRFSAERLKGVDSTLKIQPAKLEDSAVYLCASNSGTSSYEQYFGPGTRLTVT.

There are a few counts of this clonotype. The CDR3, as DNA: TGTGCCAGCAACTTCTACAATGAGCAGTTCTTC. Translating it yields CASNFYNEQFF. This rearrangement joins TRBV5-4 to TRBJ2-1, with D unclear. The CDR3 is made up of 11 amino acids. Germline loops: CDR1 SGHNT, CDR2 YYREEE (reference sequence). Trimming removed 6 bases from V and 3 bases from J, with 4 bases in between.

This clonotype showed up just once. A much larger clonotype is one base distant, so this may be a read error. This sequence joins TRBV20-1 and TRBJ2-3; TRBD2 aligns across 11 bases. Germline V gene lookup returns CDR1 DFQATT and CDR2 SNEGSKA (reference sequence). CDR3 length: 15 amino acids. The CDR3 DNA sequence: TGCAATGCTATCACTAGCGGGGGCGGAACAGATACGCAGTATTTT. Amino acid sequence: CNAITSGGGTDTQYF.

V is TRBV6-1 and J is TRBJ2-1; D is unclear. Germline CDR1 is MNHNS and CDR2 is SASEGT. The CDR3 has 15 amino acids. V was clipped by 6 bases and J by 6 bases, with 18 bases between them. CDR3 coding DNA: TGTGCCAGCAGCGAACCCTATTGGGTGGTCAATGAGCAGTTCTTC. It translates to CASSEPYWVVNEQFF.

About this clonotype itself: Being one base from a much bigger clone, this may be a read error. The chain couples TRBV7-9 to TRBJ2-1, with 7 nucleotides matching TRBD2. Germline V CDR1 and CDR2: SEHNR, FQNEAQ (reference sequence). There are 13 residues in the CDR3. CDR3 sequence reads: CASTLSGEDEQFF. CDR3 nucleotides: TGTGCCAGCACCTTAAGCGGGGAGGATGAGCAGTTCTTC. Based on the CDR3 plus reference TRBV7-9 and TRBJ2-1, the full variable domain is DTGVSQNPRHKITKRGQNVTFRCDPISEHNRLYWYRQTLGQGPEFLTYFQNEAQLEKSRLLSDRFSAERPKGSFSTLEIQRTEQGDSAMYLCASTLSGEDEQFFGPGTRLTVL.

The CDR3 nucleotides read TGTGCCAGCTCGTATGAGACGGGGCAGTTCTTC. It encodes CASSYETGQFF. The chain uses TRBV2 and TRBJ2-1; D unclear. The CDR3 sequence is 11 residues long. Per germline, CDR1 SNHLY and CDR2 FYNNEI. V shed 8 bases and J shed 12 bases, with 14 bases lying between them.

CDR3 sequence reads: CASSSGEGGSYNEQFF. The DNA for the CDR3 is TGTGCCAGCAGTTCAGGAGAGGGGGGCTCCTACAATGAGCAGTTCTTC. The chain has TRBV6-5 and TRBJ2-1, with D perhaps assigned TRBD1 or TRBD2 (6 bases each). From germline, CDR1 is MNHEY and CDR2 SVGAGI. This CDR3 comprises 16 residues. V was shortened by 4 bases and J by 0 bases, with 13 bases between the two germline ends.

Concerning this clonotype itself: One end of the junction is discordant with germline, which a read error may explain. V usage is TRBV4-1 and J usage is TRBJ1-2; D may be TRBD1 (5 bases). CDR1 is MGHRA, CDR2 YSYEKL, per germline. The CDR3 sequence is 17 residues long. The CDR3 here is CTSRQISRAEGKFGYTF. The DNA of the CDR3 is TGCACCAGCAGACAAATCTCCAGGGCGGAGGGGAAGTTTGGCTACACCTTC.

To note about this clonotype: Being one base from a much bigger clone, this may be a read error. The chain has TRBV5-1 and TRBJ2-2, with 8 positions matching TRBD1. CDR1 is SGHRS and CDR2 is YFSETQ in the germline V gene. The CDR3 is 16 residues long. CDR3 in amino acids: CASILAQGADTGELFF. CDR3 DNA: TGCGCCAGCATCTTGGCTCAGGGGGCTGACACCGGGGAGCTGTTTTTT.

V is TRBV4-2 and J is TRBJ1-6, with a possible D match to TRBD1 (5 bases). V dropped 1 base and J dropped 10 bases, with 11 bases sitting between them. CDR1 is LGHNA, CDR2 YNFKEQ, per germline. This CDR3 is 14 amino acids long. CDR3 sequence: CASSQGQGKSPLHF. The CDR3 DNA follows: TGTGCCAGCAGCCAAGGGCAGGGCAAATCACCCCTCCACTTT.

The CDR3 region is CSVEWTSVYNEQFF. CDR3 nucleotides: TGCAGCGTTGAGTGGACGTCGGTCTACAATGAGCAGTTCTTC. This sequence joins TRBV29-1 and TRBJ2-1; no reliable D call. The CDR3 contains 14 residues. Between the trimmed V and J ends, which lost 3 bases and 3 bases, there was a span of 12 bases. Germline V lookup: CDR1 SQVTM, CDR2 ANQGSEA.

With regard to this clonotype: The junction departs from the called germline gene at one end, perhaps through a read error. The genes are TRBV10-1 and TRBJ2-1, with D possibly being TRBD2 (7 bases). This CDR3 has 13 amino acids. Germline V gene data show CDR1 as WNHNN and CDR2 as SYGVQD (reference sequence). In nucleotides, the CDR3 is TGCGTCAGCAGTGAGGGGGGGAGGGATGAGCAGTTCTTC. Encoded protein: CVSSEGGRDEQFF.

This clonotype showed up just once. Just one base apart from a much larger clone, this may be a read error. The chain links TRBV20-1 to TRBJ1-2; D is unresolved. The CDR3 is 16 residues long. The germline V and J ends were trimmed by 1 base and 4 bases, with 19 bases remaining between them. CDR1 is DFQATT, CDR2 SNEGSKA, per germline (reference sequence). The CDR3 loop is CSARVPPSQSVYGYTF. The CDR3 nucleotides are TGCAGTGCTAGAGTCCCCCCATCCCAATCGGTCTATGGCTACACCTTC.

The chain employs TRBV5-1 and TRBJ2-5; 7 positions match TRBD1. The J segment lost 4 bases and the V segment lost 0 bases, leaving 6 bases of the junction unmatched. Per germline, CDR1 SGHRS and CDR2 YFSETQ. The CDR3 has 15 amino acids. The CDR3 DNA sequence: TGCGCCAGCAGCTTGGGGGGGACAGACCGAGAGACCCAGTACTTC. This translates into CASSLGGTDRETQYF. Based on the CDR3 plus reference TRBV5-1 and TRBJ2-5, the full variable domain is KAGVTQTPRYLIKTRGQQVTLSCSPISGHRSVSWYQQTPGQGLQFLFEYFSETQRNKGNFPGRFSGRQFSNSRSEMNVSTLELGDSALYLCASSLGGTDRETQYFGPGTRLLVL.